The 5 T cell receptor beta chains listed next were all sequenced from one sample in a study of CD8+CD57+ T cells in acquired aplastic anemia. The use of genomic DNA as template underpinned the TCR beta VDJ and CDR3 profiling. Each CDR3 protein gets one entry after TCRdb re-called the reads with MiXCR. The sample records some 180,000 distinct CDR3 sequences, nearly 50% being singletons. Patients selected for sequencing had displayed CD8+CD57+ cell expansion by flow cytometry. The sample taken for sequencing was sorted CD4+, CD8+, or CD8+CD57+ T cells (not recorded which) from PBMCs. The receptors derive from a human donor with aplastic anemia.

This clonotype was recorded at least ten times. V gene TRBV11-2 combines with J gene TRBJ2-5; 9 bases are shared with TRBD2. The CDR3 totals 15 residues. Unmatched junction bases numbered 5, after V lost 0 bases and J lost 6 bases. The germline V gene encodes CDR1 SGHAT and CDR2 FQNNGV. CDR3 nucleotides: TGTGCCAGCAGCTTAGAAGCGGGGGGCCTCCAGACCCAGTACTTC. This codes for CASSLEAGGLQTQYF.

A remark on this clonotype: The junction departs from the called germline gene at one end, perhaps through a read error. CDR3 in DNA: TGTGCCACCAGCAGAGAGAGGGCGGGGAAGATCTACGAGCGGTACTTC. Its translation: CATSRERAGKIYERYF. The rearrangement uses TRBV15 and TRBJ2-7; TRBD2 is a possible D gene (6 bases). The CDR3 is 16 amino acids. CDR1 and CDR2 from the germline V gene are LNHNV and YYDKDF (reference sequence).

The V gene is TRBV29-1, the J gene TRBJ2-1; 9 nucleotides align to TRBD2. From germline, CDR1 is SQVTM and CDR2 ANQGSEA. V lost 1 base, J lost 13 bases, and 8 bases stayed unmatched. This CDR3 region has 13 residues. CDR3 sequence reads: CSVEVLAGRDQFF. For the CDR3, the DNA is TGCAGCGTTGAAGTCCTAGCGGGACGCGACCAGTTCTTC.

This clonotype was observed a handful of times. This chain links TRBV3-1 with TRBJ2-3, with D hard to call. CDR1 LGHDT and CDR2 YNNKEL come from the germline V gene (reference sequence). Deletions cut 0 bases from V and 4 bases from J, with 11 bases between. CDR3 size: 15 residues. The DNA for the CDR3 is TGTGCCAGCAGCCAAGATCAGGCTAAAGCAGATACGCAGTATTTT. Its translation is CASSQDQAKADTQYF.

The chain combines TRBV9 with TRBJ1-1; a weak D match, TRBD1 (5 bases). V lost 0 bases and J lost 4, with 7 bases in between. CDR1 is SGDLS, CDR2 YYNGEE, per germline. The CDR3 sequence is 13 residues long. CDR3 DNA: TGTGCCAGCAGCGTAGCTGGGACCACTGAAGCTTTCTTT. It translates to CASSVAGTTEAFF. The full variable domain, completed using reference TRBV9 and TRBJ1-1, is DSGVTQTPKHLITATGQRVTLRCSPRSGDLSVYWYQQSLDQGLQFLIQYYNGEERAKGNILERFSAQQFPDLHSELNLSSLELGDSALYFCASSVAGTTEAFFGQGTRLTVV.